These T cell receptor beta chains were read from a single sample in a study of PD-1 and CTLA-4 blockade in melanoma. The assay was immunoSEQ multiplex PCR, and TCRdb's table has in-frame clones only and misses some. The table lists tens of thousands of clones, 85% to 95% of them singletons. The sample consisted of CD8+ T cells from peripheral blood, taken from a patient given anti-PD-1 treatment. The receptors were sampled from a human donor with melanoma. Each CDR3 is given with its conserved first and last residue. D genes are given only for firm matches. Clone size is stated in some rows and not others, as once, few, many or a class when expanded.

abundance	v_gene	d_gene	j_gene	CDR3aa	CDR3nt
NA	TRBV4-1	TRBD2	TRBJ2-7	CASSQASGTPYEQYF	TGCGCCAGCAGCCAAGCTAGCGGGACTCCCTACGAGCAGTACTTC
NA	TRBV24-1	NA	TRBJ1-5	CATSGYGVKQPQHF	TGTGCCACCAGTGGATATGGGGTAAAGCAGCCCCAGCATTTT
NA	TRBV2	NA	TRBJ2-4	CASSVLIGQAENIQYF	TGTGCCAGCAGTGTCCTCATCGGGCAGGCGGAAAACATTCAGTACTTC
NA	TRBV27	NA	TRBJ2-7	CASSQWDGGYEQYF	TGTGCCAGCAGTCAATGGGACGGCGGATACGAGCAGTACTTC
NA	TRBV29-1	TRBD1	TRBJ2-1	CSVALRDRVNNEQFF	TGCAGCGTTGCACTCCGGGACAGAGTAAACAATGAGCAGTTCTTC
once	TRBV6-5	NA	TRBJ1-1	CASTHWGEYYTEAFF	TGTGCCAGCACCCACTGGGGAGAATACTACACTGAAGCTTTCTTT
NA	TRBV7-9	NA	TRBJ2-3	CASSQPTTDTQYF	TGTGCCAGCAGCCAACCTACTACAGATACGCAGTATTTT
NA	TRBV6-5	NA	TRBJ2-1	CASSYQGNYNEQFF	TGTGCCAGCAGTTACCAGGGTAACTACAATGAGCAGTTCTTC
NA	TRBV6-6	TRBD1	TRBJ1-5	CASSSRGGETQHF	TGTGCCAGCAGTTCGAGAGGGGGCGAGACCCAGCATTTT
NA	TRBV6-5	NA	TRBJ2-3	CASSYEGATDTQYF	TGTGCCAGCAGTTACGAAGGGGCCACAGATACGCAGTATTTT
NA	TRBV15	NA	TRBJ2-7	CATSPDSIYEQYF	TGTGCCACCAGCCCGGACTCTATTTACGAGCAGTACTTC
NA	TRBV6-2/TRBV6-3	TRBD2	TRBJ2-7	CASSLTGDYGQYF	TGTGCCAGCAGTTTGACGGGGGACTACGGGCAGTACTTC
NA	TRBV21-1	NA	TRBJ2-6	CASSKRQESPGANVLTF	TGTGCCAGCAGCAAAAGACAGGAATCTCCTGGGGCCAACGTCCTGACTTTC
NA	TRBV29-1	TRBD1	TRBJ1-2	CSVEAGTAIYGYTF	TGCAGCGTTGAGGCCGGGACAGCGATCTATGGCTACACCTTC
NA	TRBV14	TRBD2	TRBJ2-1	CASSQGVRRGRYNEQFF	TGTGCCAGCAGCCAAGGGGTCAGACGCGGGAGATACAATGAGCAGTTCTTC
once	TRBV27	NA	TRBJ2-5	CASSVDPGRQETQYF	TGTGCCAGCAGTGTCGACCCCGGCCGGCAAGAGACCCAGTACTTC
NA	TRBV7-9	NA	TRBJ2-1	CASSPGGGLVEQFF	TGTGCCAGCAGCCCTGGGGGGGGCCTGGTTGAGCAGTTCTTC
NA	TRBV2	TRBD1	TRBJ1-2	CASFRGGAKYGYTF	TGTGCCAGCTTTAGAGGGGGCGCGAAGTATGGCTACACCTTC
NA	TRBV30	TRBD1	TRBJ1-5	CAWSEGTGGSQPQHF	TGTGCCTGGAGCGAAGGGACAGGCGGGAGTCAGCCCCAGCATTTT
NA	TRBV29-1	NA	TRBJ1-5	CSVEEPDGQPQHF	TGCAGCGTTGAAGAACCGGACGGTCAGCCCCAGCATTTT
NA	TRBV4-2	TRBD2	TRBJ2-7	CASSQEAPSGRSYEQYF	TGTGCCAGCAGCCAAGAGGCCCCTAGCGGGCGCTCCTACGAGCAGTACTTC
NA	TRBV3-1/TRBV3-2	TRBD2	TRBJ2-1	CASSPGTSGNEQFF	TGTGCCAGCAGCCCCGGGACTAGCGGGAATGAGCAGTTCTTC
few	TRBV6-5	NA	TRBJ1-5	CASSFGRSNQPQHF	TGTGCCAGCAGCTTCGGAAGAAGCAATCAGCCCCAGCATTTT
once	TRBV2	TRBD1	TRBJ1-6	CASSDTRDSSSSYNSPLHF	TGTGCCAGCAGTGACACGAGGGACAGCTCGAGCTCCTATAATTCACCCCTCCACTTT
NA	TRBV7-9	TRBD1	TRBJ2-1	CASSLGQGLLDEQFF	TGTGCCAGCAGCTTGGGACAGGGGCTCTTGGATGAGCAGTTCTTC
NA	TRBV10-3	TRBD1	TRBJ2-7	CAMRRGTGASDEQYF	TGTGCCATGCGGCGGGGGACAGGGGCATCTGACGAGCAGTACTTC
NA	TRBV28	NA	TRBJ1-1	CASLEGNTEAFF	TGTGCCAGCCTGGAAGGGAACACTGAAGCTTTCTTT
NA	TRBV19	NA	TRBJ1-5	CASSMMGDQPQHF	TGTGCCAGTAGTATGATGGGGGATCAGCCCCAGCATTTT
NA	TRBV29-1	NA	TRBJ2-5	CSVEGPGLIETQYF	TGCAGCGTTGAAGGGCCCGGGCTGATAGAGACCCAGTACTTC
NA	TRBV29-1	NA	TRBJ1-2	CSVVSSLNYGYTF	TGCAGCGTTGTTTCCAGCTTAAACTATGGCTACACCTTC
NA	TRBV27	TRBD2	TRBJ2-1	CASSLSPSGSGNNEQFF	TGTGCCAGCAGTTTATCGCCTAGCGGGAGTGGTAATAATGAGCAGTTCTTC
NA	TRBV3-1/TRBV3-2	NA	TRBJ2-7	CASSLGPLTEQYF	TGTGCCAGCAGCCTCGGTCCTCTTACCGAGCAGTACTTC
NA	TRBV19	NA	TRBJ2-3	CASSIQPSSSTDTQYF	TGTGCCAGTAGTATCCAACCCTCCTCTAGCACAGATACGCAGTATTTT
NA	TRBV10-2	NA	TRBJ2-2	CASSDSSGELFF	TGCGCCAGCAGCGACTCTTCCGGGGAGCTGTTTTTT
NA	TRBV5-1	TRBD1	TRBJ1-2	CASSRTGGDGYTF	TGCGCCAGCAGCAGGACAGGTGGGGATGGCTACACCTTC
NA	TRBV5-1	TRBD2	TRBJ2-1	CASTPGGGYNEQFF	TGCGCCAGCACCCCTGGGGGGGGGTACAATGAGCAGTTCTTC
NA	TRBV24-1	NA	TRBJ2-3	CATSDPTGIHPTDTQYF	TGTGCCACCAGTGACCCTACAGGAATCCATCCCACAGATACGCAGTATTTT
NA	TRBV7-9	NA	TRBJ2-7	CASTYGLDAYEQYF	TGTGCCAGCACCTATGGACTTGATGCCTACGAGCAGTACTTC
NA	TRBV6-6	NA	TRBJ1-6	CASSTGPLYNSPLHF	TGTGCCAGCAGTACGGGACCCCTCTATAATTCACCCCTCCACTTT
NA	TRBV14	NA	TRBJ2-2	CASSLAPGLLGTGELFF	TGTGCCAGCAGCCTAGCACCGGGACTCCTCGGTACCGGGGAGCTGTTTTTT
NA	TRBV7-2	NA	TRBJ2-7	CASSLGGLLEQYF	TGTGCCAGCAGCTTAGGAGGGCTCCTCGAGCAGTACTTC
NA	TRBV13	TRBD2	TRBJ2-1	CASSTSGIRNEQFF	TGTGCCAGCAGTACTAGCGGGATTAGGAATGAGCAGTTCTTC
NA	TRBV6-2/TRBV6-3	NA	TRBJ1-1	CASSLTGFYTEAFF	TGTGCCAGCAGTTTAACAGGGTTTTACACTGAAGCTTTCTTT
NA	TRBV30	NA	TRBJ2-1	CAWSDGYNEQFF	TGTGCCTGGAGTGACGGGTACAATGAGCAGTTCTTC
NA	TRBV19	NA	TRBJ2-6	CASSIPENANVLTF	TGTGCCAGTAGTATACCGGAGAATGCCAACGTCCTGACTTTC
few	TRBV5-4	NA	TRBJ1-5	CASSLGGAQPQHF	TGTGCCAGCAGCTTGGGAGGGGCTCAGCCCCAGCATTTT
NA	TRBV7-9	TRBD1	TRBJ1-1	CASTLGGQGSWNTEAFF	TGTGCCAGCACTCTCGGCGGACAGGGGTCATGGAACACTGAAGCTTTCTTT
NA	TRBV9	NA	TRBJ2-7	CASSAGTFPYEQYF	TGTGCCAGCAGCGCCGGGACATTTCCCTACGAGCAGTACTTC
NA	TRBV18	NA	TRBJ2-7	CASSVGSLSYEQYF	TGTGCCAGCTCAGTAGGGAGCCTTTCCTACGAGCAGTACTTC
NA	TRBV3-1/TRBV3-2	NA	TRBJ2-7	CASSQASGEPSYEQYF	TGTGCCAGCAGCCAAGCCTCGGGGGAACCTTCCTACGAGCAGTACTTC
NA	TRBV25-1	NA	TRBJ1-1	CASSEVGRNTEAFF	TGTGCCAGCAGTGAAGTGGGCAGGAACACTGAAGCTTTCTTT
NA	TRBV29-1	NA	TRBJ2-3	CSLRGLASTDTQYF	TGCAGCTTACGTGGTTTGGCGAGCACAGATACGCAGTATTTT
NA	TRBV9	TRBD2	TRBJ2-2	CASSVELAGDTGELFF	TGTGCCAGCAGCGTAGAGCTAGCGGGAGATACCGGGGAGCTGTTTTTT
once	TRBV6-6	NA	TRBJ1-4	CASSLGPINEKLFF	TGTGCCAGCAGCCTCGGACCGATTAATGAAAAACTGTTTTTT
NA	TRBV6-6	NA	TRBJ2-7	CASSSDRLYEQYF	TGTGCCAGCAGTTCCGACAGGCTCTACGAGCAGTACTTC
few	TRBV27	TRBD2	TRBJ2-7	CASSFTSARLGEQYF	TGTGCCAGCAGTTTCACTAGCGCTAGGCTCGGCGAGCAGTACTTC
NA	TRBV3-1/TRBV3-2	NA	TRBJ2-1	CASSPMGIEQFF	TGTGCCAGCAGCCCGATGGGCATTGAGCAGTTCTTC
NA	TRBV27	NA	TRBJ2-1	CASSFRSSYNEQFF	TGTGCCAGCAGTTTTCGAAGCTCCTACAATGAGCAGTTCTTC
NA	TRBV7-9	NA	TRBJ2-1	CASSARGGNEQFF	TGTGCCAGCAGCGCGCGGGGCGGCAATGAGCAGTTCTTC